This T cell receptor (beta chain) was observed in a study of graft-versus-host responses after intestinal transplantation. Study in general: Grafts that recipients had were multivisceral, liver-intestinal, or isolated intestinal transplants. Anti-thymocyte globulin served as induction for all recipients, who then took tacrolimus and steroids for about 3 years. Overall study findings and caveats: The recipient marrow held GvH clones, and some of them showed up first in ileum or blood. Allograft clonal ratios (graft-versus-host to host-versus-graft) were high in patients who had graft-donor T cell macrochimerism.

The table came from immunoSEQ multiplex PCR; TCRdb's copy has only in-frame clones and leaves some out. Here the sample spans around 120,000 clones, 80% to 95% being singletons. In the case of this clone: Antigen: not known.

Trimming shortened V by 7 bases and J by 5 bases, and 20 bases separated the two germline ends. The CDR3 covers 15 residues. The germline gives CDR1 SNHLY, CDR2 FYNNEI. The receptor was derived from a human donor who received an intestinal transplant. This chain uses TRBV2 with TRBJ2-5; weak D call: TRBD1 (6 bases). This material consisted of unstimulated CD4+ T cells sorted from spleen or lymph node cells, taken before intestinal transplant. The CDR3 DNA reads TGTGCCAGCAAATTGGACAGCCCAATCGCGGAGACCCAGTACTTC. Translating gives CASKLDSPIAETQYF. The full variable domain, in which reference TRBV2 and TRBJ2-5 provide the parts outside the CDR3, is EPEVTQTPSHQVTQMGQEVILRCVPISNHLYFYWYRQILGQKVEFLVSFYNNEISEKSEIFDDQFSVERPDGSNFTLKIRSTKLEDSAMYFCASKLDSPIAETQYFGPGTRLLVL.